This is a list of T cell receptor beta chains from one sample in a study of T cell responses to AZD1222 COVID-19 vaccine. The protocol was immunoSEQ multiplex PCR, while the TCRdb copy is restricted to in-frame clones and leaves out a portion. The sample has approximately 160,000 clones; just under 95% are singletons. Sequenced here: peripheral blood, sampled on day 0 of AZD1222 vaccination. The receptors come from an adult in good health. Each CDR3 is given with its conserved first and last residue. Fields, in order: D gene, V gene, CDR3 length, J gene, clone size, CDR3 protein, CDR3 DNA. A D gene is named only where the DNA matches it firmly. Some rows mark clone size as missing; the rest say once, few, many or name a class of expanded clone.

NA	TRBV14	13	TRBJ1-6	few	CASSQDTYSPLHF	TGTGCCAGCAGCCAAGACACTTATTCACCCCTCCACTTT
TRBD1	TRBV7-2	14	TRBJ1-5	NA	CASSLQGQGQPQHF	TGTGCCAGCAGCTTGCAGGGACAGGGCCAGCCCCAGCATTTT
NA	TRBV6-5	14	TRBJ1-2	NA	CASTGSGTPVLYTF	TGTGCCAGCACAGGGTCCGGGACACCAGTACTCTACACCTTC
NA	TRBV27	16	TRBJ1-4	NA	CASSPQLGRSGEKLFF	TGTGCCAGCAGTCCCCAACTGGGGCGGAGCGGTGAAAAACTGTTTTTT
TRBD1	TRBV9	13	TRBJ2-1	NA	CASKGARGDEQFF	TGTGCCAGCAAGGGGGCCAGGGGCGATGAGCAGTTCTTC
NA	TRBV5-1	13	TRBJ2-7	NA	CASSPRNRDEQYF	TGCGCCAGCAGTCCCAGAAATCGAGACGAGCAGTACTTC
NA	TRBV20-1	15	TRBJ2-7	NA	CSASAHRDSLYEQYF	TGCAGTGCTAGTGCCCATCGGGACTCTCTCTACGAGCAGTACTTC
NA	TRBV4-1	13	TRBJ2-5	NA	CASSQGSGQTQYF	TGCGCCAGCAGCCAAGGGAGCGGACAGACCCAGTACTTC
NA	TRBV6-2/TRBV6-3	13	TRBJ2-5	NA	CASSYQLLETQYF	TGTGCCAGCAGTTACCAATTGCTGGAGACCCAGTACTTC
NA	TRBV6-2/TRBV6-3	11	TRBJ1-2	NA	CASSHAHGYTF	TGTGCCAGCAGTCACGCCCATGGCTACACCTTC
NA	TRBV19	13	TRBJ1-2	NA	CASSIEGRGGYTF	TGTGCCAGTAGTATAGAGGGGAGAGGTGGCTACACCTTC
NA	TRBV28	14	TRBJ1-1	NA	CASMSSAENTEAFF	TGTGCCAGCATGTCGTCGGCAGAGAACACTGAAGCTTTCTTT
TRBD1	TRBV11-3	13	TRBJ1-2	few	CASSPWTGEGYTF	TGTGCCAGCAGCCCATGGACAGGGGAGGGCTACACCTTC
NA	TRBV5-1	14	TRBJ2-1	NA	CASKDLGEYNEQFF	TGCGCCAGCAAGGACCTCGGGGAATACAATGAGCAGTTCTTC
NA	TRBV5-1	16	TRBJ2-7	NA	CASSLEGRQGSYEQYF	TGCGCCAGCAGCCTCGAAGGTAGGCAGGGGTCCTACGAGCAGTACTTC
TRBD1	TRBV12-5	13	TRBJ2-7	once	CASAWDSYYEQYF	TGTGCTAGTGCCTGGGACAGCTACTACGAGCAGTACTTC